A selection of T cell receptor beta chains follows, all from one sample in a study of blood T cell repertoires in COVID-19. Method: immunoSEQ multiplex PCR; TCRdb's copy keeps in-frame clones and lacks some. Of 200,000 to 250,000 clones listed, 80% to 90% are singletons. The material sequenced was PBMCs or T cells enriched from blood (not recorded which). The receptors were gathered from a man aged 50 or older who had been exposed to COVID-19. The conserved cysteine and the conserved F or W are not part of the CDR3 here. D genes are given only for firm matches.

TRBV9 | . | ASSGGPTVEKLF
TRBV19 | TRBD2 | ASNPWGEGYINEQF
TRBV5-1 | TRBD1 | ASSSQGVRNTEAF
TRBV12-3/TRBV12-4 | . | ASSPTGNYGYT
TRBV4-2 | . | ASSQAAGGGSGNTIY
TRBV6-5 | TRBD1 | ASSWTGRGYT
TRBV5-1 | . | ASSSGQTSTDTQY
TRBV27 | TRBD2 | ASRLAGVGTQY
TRBV7-2 | . | ASSLRGGQVGVF
TRBV2 | TRBD1 | ASSETGGTGELF
TRBV29-1 | TRBD1 | SVDRGHGEKLF
TRBV7-3 | TRBD2 | ASSTSAGGPAGELF
TRBV15 | . | ATSRDRANTGELF
TRBV30 | TRBD1 | AWNRDRGRDGYT
TRBV5-1 | . | ASSLGGSDTTEAF
TRBV30 | . | AHRRDTAPYEQY
TRBV15 | TRBD2 | ATSRGPGGRTDTQY
TRBV18 | TRBD1 | ASSPLTGAYNEQF
TRBV7-2 | TRBD2 | ASSLGGGGQDTQY
TRBV2 | TRBD1 | ASSESGTDFAGNTIY
TRBV5-1 | . | ASSLGPPRGFTGELF
TRBV10-3 | TRBD2 | AISESGGRNTDTQY
TRBV3-1/TRBV3-2 | TRBD2 | ASRKSGGGTQY
TRBV30 | . | AWSRQQGIGSPLH
TRBV3-1/TRBV3-2 | . | ASSHPPGTGNTIY
TRBV2 | TRBD2 | ASTPQLAGGTDTQY
TRBV5-1 | . | ASSLVAGRGSPLH
TRBV5-1 | TRBD2 | ASMSGRSTDTQY
TRBV7-9 | TRBD2 | ASSPRGRVNEQF
TRBV5-1 | . | ASSLAKTSTDTQY
TRBV7-3 | TRBD1 | ASSLQAGGNNSPLH
TRBV2 | . | ASSVDRFQETQY
TRBV28 | . | ASRLLQGYGYT
TRBV2 | TRBD2 | ASSFELAGANEQF
TRBV28 | TRBD2 | ASSLTASGSMSEQF
TRBV7-9 | TRBD1 | ASCWDRADYGYT
TRBV12-5 | . | ASGRSGTDTQY
TRBV11-2 | . | ASSLVAGWDIRSGNTIY
TRBV5-1 | . | ASSRGRGVGTEAF
TRBV19 | . | ASSSHRRDTQY
TRBV15 | . | ATSRLQPVFD
TRBV2 | TRBD1 | ASLRQGGGYT
TRBV5-1 | . | ASSRTDSNTEAF
TRBV27 | TRBD1 | ASKNRGKNTEAF
TRBV5-1 | TRBD1 | ASSRQGTYNSPLH
TRBV29-1 | . | SVQLISLNEQF
TRBV9 | . | ASSVVSGGDTQY
TRBV4-2 | TRBD1 | ASSQEQGPSWSTGELF
TRBV28 | . | ASSLFSGSLAYGYT
TRBV18 | . | ASSPMRGRNQPQH
TRBV18 | . | ASSPRMGPSSSPLH
TRBV12-5 | . | ASGSVTRLGNTIY
TRBV10-3 | . | AISESRYSYEQY
TRBV5-6 | . | ASSWRDSYSPLH
TRBV9 | TRBD1 | ASSYTGQGNEKLF
TRBV2 | TRBD2 | ASQRGVVGEQY
TRBV11-3 | TRBD2 | ASSPRTSEETQY
TRBV7-3 | TRBD1 | ASSLRQGAPSF
TRBV6-6 | . | ASIEGQDLWVYGYT
TRBV3-1/TRBV3-2 | TRBD1 | ASSLPGQGVNEQY